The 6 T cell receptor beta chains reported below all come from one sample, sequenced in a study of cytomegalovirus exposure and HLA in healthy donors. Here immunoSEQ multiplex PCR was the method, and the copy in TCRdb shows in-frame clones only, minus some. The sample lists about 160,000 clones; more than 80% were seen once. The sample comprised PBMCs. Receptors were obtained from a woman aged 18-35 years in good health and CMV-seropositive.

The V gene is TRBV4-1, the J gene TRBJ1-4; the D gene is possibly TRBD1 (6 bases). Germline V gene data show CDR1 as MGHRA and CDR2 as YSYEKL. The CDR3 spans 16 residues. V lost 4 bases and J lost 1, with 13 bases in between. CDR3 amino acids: CASSRTIQGTNEKLFF. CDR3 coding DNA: TGCGCCAGCAGCCGTACCATACAGGGAACTAATGAAAAACTGTTTTTT.

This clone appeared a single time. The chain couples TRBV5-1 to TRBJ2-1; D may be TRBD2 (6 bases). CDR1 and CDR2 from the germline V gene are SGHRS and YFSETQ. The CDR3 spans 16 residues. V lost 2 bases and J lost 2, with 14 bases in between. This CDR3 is CASSLRLGGAYNEQFF. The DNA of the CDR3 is TGCGCCAGCAGCTTACGACTAGGCGGGGCCTACAATGAGCAGTTCTTC. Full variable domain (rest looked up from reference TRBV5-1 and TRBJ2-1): KAGVTQTPRYLIKTRGQQVTLSCSPISGHRSVSWYQQTPGQGLQFLFEYFSETQRNKGNFPGRFSGRQFSNSRSEMNVSTLELGDSALYLCASSLRLGGAYNEQFFGPGTRLTVL.

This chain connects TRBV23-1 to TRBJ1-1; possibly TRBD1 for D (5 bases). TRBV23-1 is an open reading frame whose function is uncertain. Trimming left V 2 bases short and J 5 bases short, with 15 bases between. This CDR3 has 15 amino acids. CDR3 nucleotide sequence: TGCGCCAGCAGTCAAGCAGGGTATAGCGGGACTGAAGCTTTCTTT. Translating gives CASSQAGYSGTEAFF.

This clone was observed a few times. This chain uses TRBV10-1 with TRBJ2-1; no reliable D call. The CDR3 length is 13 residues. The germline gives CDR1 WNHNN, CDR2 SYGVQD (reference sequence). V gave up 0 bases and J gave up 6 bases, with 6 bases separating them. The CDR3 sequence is CASSESSSNEQFF. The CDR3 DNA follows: TGCGCCAGCAGTGAGTCTTCGAGCAATGAGCAGTTCTTC.

The CDR3 nucleotides read TGCGCCAGCAGCCTGACTGGGGGCTCGAACACTGAAGCTTTCTTT. Translation gives CASSLTGGSNTEAFF. V usage is TRBV4-1 and J usage is TRBJ1-1; a possible D gene is TRBD1 (6 bases). The CDR3 is 15 amino acids. Germline CDR1 is MGHRA and CDR2 is YSYEKL. Deletions cut 4 bases from V and 1 base from J, with 13 bases between.

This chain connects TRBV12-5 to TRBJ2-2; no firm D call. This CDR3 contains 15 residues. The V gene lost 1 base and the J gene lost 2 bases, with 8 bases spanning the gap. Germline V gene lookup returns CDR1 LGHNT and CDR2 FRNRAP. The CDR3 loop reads CASGLGQVNTGELFF. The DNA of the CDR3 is TGTGCTAGTGGTTTGGGGCAGGTTAACACCGGGGAGCTGTTTTTT.